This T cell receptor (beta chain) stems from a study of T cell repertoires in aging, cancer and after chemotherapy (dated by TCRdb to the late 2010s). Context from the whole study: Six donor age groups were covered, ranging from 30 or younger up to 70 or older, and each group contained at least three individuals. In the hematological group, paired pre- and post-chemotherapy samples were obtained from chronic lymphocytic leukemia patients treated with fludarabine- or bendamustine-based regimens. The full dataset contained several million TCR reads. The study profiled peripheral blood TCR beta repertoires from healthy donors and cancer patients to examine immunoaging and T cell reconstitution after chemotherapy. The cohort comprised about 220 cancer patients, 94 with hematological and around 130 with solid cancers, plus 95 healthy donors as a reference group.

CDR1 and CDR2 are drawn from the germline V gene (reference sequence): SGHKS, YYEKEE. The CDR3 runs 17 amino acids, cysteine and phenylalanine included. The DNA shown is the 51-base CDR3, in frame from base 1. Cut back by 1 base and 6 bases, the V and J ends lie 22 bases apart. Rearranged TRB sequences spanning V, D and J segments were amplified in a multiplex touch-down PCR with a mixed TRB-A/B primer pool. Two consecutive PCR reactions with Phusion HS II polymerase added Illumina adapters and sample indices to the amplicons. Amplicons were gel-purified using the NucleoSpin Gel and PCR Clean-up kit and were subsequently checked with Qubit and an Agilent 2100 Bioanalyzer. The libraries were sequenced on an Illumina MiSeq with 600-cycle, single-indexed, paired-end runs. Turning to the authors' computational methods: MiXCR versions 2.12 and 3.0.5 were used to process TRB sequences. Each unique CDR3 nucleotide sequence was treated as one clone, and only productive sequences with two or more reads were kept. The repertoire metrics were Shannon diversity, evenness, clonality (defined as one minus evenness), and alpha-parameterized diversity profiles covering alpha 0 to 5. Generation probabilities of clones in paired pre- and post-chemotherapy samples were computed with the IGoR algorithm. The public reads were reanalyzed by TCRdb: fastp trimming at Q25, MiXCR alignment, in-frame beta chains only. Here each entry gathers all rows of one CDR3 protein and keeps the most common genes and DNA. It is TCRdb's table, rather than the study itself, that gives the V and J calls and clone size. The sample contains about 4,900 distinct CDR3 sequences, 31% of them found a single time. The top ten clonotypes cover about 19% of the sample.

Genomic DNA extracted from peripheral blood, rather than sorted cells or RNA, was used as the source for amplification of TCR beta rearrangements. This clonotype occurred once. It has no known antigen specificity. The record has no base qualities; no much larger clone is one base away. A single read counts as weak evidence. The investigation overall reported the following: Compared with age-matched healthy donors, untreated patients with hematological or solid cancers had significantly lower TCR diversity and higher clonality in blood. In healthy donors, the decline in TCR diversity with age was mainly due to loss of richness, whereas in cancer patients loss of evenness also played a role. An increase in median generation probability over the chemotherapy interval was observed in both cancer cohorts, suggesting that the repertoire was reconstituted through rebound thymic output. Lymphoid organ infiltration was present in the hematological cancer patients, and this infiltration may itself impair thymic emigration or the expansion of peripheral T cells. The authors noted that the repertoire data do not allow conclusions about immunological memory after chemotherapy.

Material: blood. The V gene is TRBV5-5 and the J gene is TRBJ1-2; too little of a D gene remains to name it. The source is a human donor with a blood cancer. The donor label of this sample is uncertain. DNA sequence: TGTGCCAGCAGCTTGAGGAGGGCCCAACCGGGGTTTCATGGCTACACCTTC. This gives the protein CASSLRRAQPGFHGYTF. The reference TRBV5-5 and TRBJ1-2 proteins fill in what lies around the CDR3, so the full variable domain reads DAGVTQSPTHLIKTRGQQVTLRCSPISGHKSVSWYQQVLGQGPQFIFQYYEKEERGRGNFPDRFSARQFPNYSSELNVNALLLGDSALYLCASSLRRAQPGFHGYTFGSGTRLTVV.